Listed below are T cell receptor beta chains from one sample, sequenced in a study of blood T cell repertoires in COVID-19. Repertoires were generated with immunoSEQ multiplex PCR, while TCRdb's copy carries only in-frame clones and drops some. The repertoire consists of some 80,000 clones, with approximately 86% occurring once and the leading ten covering under 20%. The specimen was peripheral blood. The receptors were gathered from an older man with active or convalescent COVID-19. Both conserved end residues are part of each CDR3. The D gene is left open where the match is weak. Rows give clone size only sometimes, using once, few, many, or a class for an expanded clone.

d_call: NA; clone_size: NA; v_call: TRBV10-2; j_call: TRBJ2-1; cdr3_nt: TGCGCCAGCAGTGAGAGAGGGTGGGGAGGTTACAATGAGCAGTTCTTC; cdr3_aa: CASSERGWGGYNEQFF
d_call: TRBD1; clone_size: NA; v_call: TRBV24-1; j_call: TRBJ1-5; cdr3_nt: TGTGCCACCAGTGATTCTAGACAGGGGTTCAATCAGCCCCAGCATTTT; cdr3_aa: CATSDSRQGFNQPQHF
d_call: NA; clone_size: NA; v_call: TRBV28; j_call: TRBJ1-2; cdr3_nt: TGTGCCAGCAGCCTTTATGGGCAGGGAGGAACGTTTTATGGCTACACCTTC; cdr3_aa: CASSLYGQGGTFYGYTF
d_call: TRBD2; clone_size: few; v_call: TRBV24-1; j_call: TRBJ2-1; cdr3_nt: TGTGCCACCAGTGACCCTAGCGGGAGGGCGGAGAATGAGCAGTTCTTC; cdr3_aa: CATSDPSGRAENEQFF
d_call: TRBD1; clone_size: few; v_call: TRBV18; j_call: TRBJ1-5; cdr3_nt: TGTGCCAGCTCACAGGGGGCTCGCAATCAGCCCCAGCATTTT; cdr3_aa: CASSQGARNQPQHF
d_call: TRBD2; clone_size: NA; v_call: TRBV27; j_call: TRBJ2-1; cdr3_nt: TGTGCCAGCAGTTCACTCCTAGCGGGGGGAAACAATGAGCAGTTCTTC; cdr3_aa: CASSSLLAGGNNEQFF
d_call: NA; clone_size: NA; v_call: TRBV3-1/TRBV3-2; j_call: TRBJ2-5; cdr3_nt: TGTGCCAGCAGCCGCCCGACCCTAGCGCAAGAGACCCAGTACTTC; cdr3_aa: CASSRPTLAQETQYF
d_call: NA; clone_size: NA; v_call: TRBV6-5; j_call: TRBJ1-6; cdr3_nt: TGTGCCAGCCTGCCAGGCATTAATTCACCCCTCCACTTT; cdr3_aa: CASLPGINSPLHF
d_call: TRBD1; clone_size: NA; v_call: TRBV7-9; j_call: TRBJ2-3; cdr3_nt: TGTGCCAGCAGCAAGGGGACAGAACGAGATACGCAGTATTTT; cdr3_aa: CASSKGTERDTQYF
d_call: TRBD1; clone_size: NA; v_call: TRBV7-2; j_call: TRBJ2-5; cdr3_nt: TGTGCCAGCAGCAAGGGACAGGGAGGAGCCCAGTACTTC; cdr3_aa: CASSKGQGGAQYF
d_call: NA; clone_size: NA; v_call: TRBV6-5; j_call: TRBJ2-1; cdr3_nt: TGTGCCAGCAGTAGTAGGACTAACAATGAGCAGTTCTTC; cdr3_aa: CASSSRTNNEQFF
d_call: NA; clone_size: NA; v_call: TRBV18; j_call: TRBJ2-3; cdr3_nt: TGTGCCAGCTCACCCTCGACAGATACGCAGTATTTT; cdr3_aa: CASSPSTDTQYF
d_call: TRBD1; clone_size: NA; v_call: TRBV27; j_call: TRBJ1-3; cdr3_nt: TGTGCCAGCAGTAAATCCGGGACAGGGTATTATTCTTCTGGAAACACCATATATTTT; cdr3_aa: CASSKSGTGYYSSGNTIYF
d_call: NA; clone_size: NA; v_call: TRBV6-2/TRBV6-3; j_call: TRBJ2-2; cdr3_nt: TGTGCCAGCAGTAACGCACGAGCCGACACCGGGGAGCTGTTTTTT; cdr3_aa: CASSNARADTGELFF
d_call: NA; clone_size: once; v_call: TRBV6-5; j_call: TRBJ2-1; cdr3_nt: TGTGCCAGCGCCAGGGCCGCCTACAATGAGCAGTTCTTC; cdr3_aa: CASARAAYNEQFF
d_call: NA; clone_size: once; v_call: TRBV3-1/TRBV3-2; j_call: TRBJ1-5; cdr3_nt: TGTGCCAGCAGCCGACAGTCCAGCAATCAGCCCCAGCATTTT; cdr3_aa: CASSRQSSNQPQHF
d_call: NA; clone_size: NA; v_call: TRBV12-3/TRBV12-4; j_call: TRBJ1-2; cdr3_nt: TGTGCCAGCAGTTTTAAGGAGAACTATGGCTACACCTTC; cdr3_aa: CASSFKENYGYTF
d_call: NA; clone_size: NA; v_call: TRBV9; j_call: TRBJ2-3; cdr3_nt: TGTGCCAGCAGCGTAGAACCCTGGACAGCCACATTAGCAGATACGCAGTATTTT; cdr3_aa: CASSVEPWTATLADTQYF
d_call: TRBD1; clone_size: NA; v_call: TRBV9; j_call: TRBJ1-3; cdr3_nt: TGTGCCAGCAGCGTACTAGGAACAGGGGCCGGAAACACCATATATTTT; cdr3_aa: CASSVLGTGAGNTIYF
d_call: NA; clone_size: once; v_call: TRBV7-2; j_call: TRBJ2-1; cdr3_nt: TGTGCCAGCAGCCTGGACTACTACAATGAGCAGTTCTTC; cdr3_aa: CASSLDYYNEQFF
d_call: TRBD1; clone_size: NA; v_call: TRBV18; j_call: TRBJ1-6; cdr3_nt: TGTGCCAGCTCACGACGGGGACAGTCATTCTATAATTCACCCCTCCACTTT; cdr3_aa: CASSRRGQSFYNSPLHF
d_call: TRBD2; clone_size: NA; v_call: TRBV2; j_call: TRBJ2-3; cdr3_nt: TGTGCCAGCAGTGTTGGGATAGCGGGGGAACTGGATACGCAGTATTTT; cdr3_aa: CASSVGIAGELDTQYF
d_call: TRBD2; clone_size: NA; v_call: TRBV28; j_call: TRBJ2-5; cdr3_nt: TGTGCCAGCAGTTTTACTAGCGGGGGACAAGAGACCCAGTACTTC; cdr3_aa: CASSFTSGGQETQYF
d_call: TRBD1; clone_size: NA; v_call: TRBV7-8; j_call: TRBJ1-4; cdr3_nt: TGTGCCAGCAGCTTAGCGCCGGGACAGGGCTTGTTTTTT; cdr3_aa: CASSLAPGQGLFF
d_call: NA; clone_size: few; v_call: TRBV18; j_call: TRBJ1-1; cdr3_nt: TGTGCCAGCTCACCATCAGGGGTGAACACTGAAGCTTTCTTT; cdr3_aa: CASSPSGVNTEAFF
d_call: NA; clone_size: NA; v_call: TRBV7-9; j_call: TRBJ1-6; cdr3_nt: TGTGCCAGCAGCCCTTGGACAAAGTGGAAACCCCTCCACTTT; cdr3_aa: CASSPWTKWKPLHF
d_call: TRBD2; clone_size: NA; v_call: TRBV28; j_call: TRBJ2-5; cdr3_nt: TGTGCCAGCAGTTTTGGCGGGGGGGCCCAGGAGACCCAGTACTTC; cdr3_aa: CASSFGGGAQETQYF
d_call: NA; clone_size: NA; v_call: TRBV11-2; j_call: TRBJ2-5; cdr3_nt: TGTGCCAGCAGCTTCACAGGACAAGAGACCCAGTACTTC; cdr3_aa: CASSFTGQETQYF